This record concerns one T cell receptor beta chain sequence. Its specificity is not known. The data originate from a study of T cell repertoires in cytomegalovirus infection. For the study at large: It can be stated that public TCR beta signatures indicated CMV infection as well as a matching HLA type.

Germline assignment: CDR1 DFQATT and CDR2 SNEGSKA (reference sequence). V lost 1 base, J lost 7 bases, and 14 bases lay in between. This CDR3 spans 14 amino acids. TCRdb ran MiXCR on the reads and lists one entry per CDR3 protein. The sample has about 230,000 distinct CDR3 sequences, under 8.5% seen once. Study-level findings and limits: HLA-C-restricted, CMV-specific TCR beta clonotypes were dominant ex vivo. Cumulative public TCR beta family frequency identified CMV carriers with the relevant HLA.

The chain links TRBV20-1 to TRBJ1-5; no clear D gene. Sequencing used PBMCs. The sequence derives from a human donor in good health (CMV status not recorded). Some clones in this sample may be carry-over from other donors' samples. Written as DNA, the CDR3 is TGCAGTGCTAGAGGGAAAGGGTGGGAACAGCCCCAGCATTTT. Translated, it gives CSARGKGWEQPQHF.